Following are 26 T cell receptor beta chains from one sample sequenced in a study of blood T cell repertoires in COVID-19. Using immunoSEQ multiplex PCR, the repertoire was profiled, and TCRdb retains in-frame clones only, with some absent. This table holds over 200,000 clones, approximately 90% found once. Sample: peripheral blood. All receptors derive from a woman aged 18-29 years who had recovered from COVID-19.

This sequence joins TRBV9 and TRBJ2-1; D remains ambiguous. CDR1 is SGDLS and CDR2 is YYNGEE in the germline V gene. The germline V and J ends were trimmed by 1 base and 7 bases, with 12 bases remaining between them. The CDR3 spans 14 residues. The CDR3 spells CASSVRSFTNEQFF. CDR3 bases: TGTGCCAGCAGCGTACGGTCTTTTACTAATGAGCAGTTCTTC.

The V and J genes are TRBV11-2 and TRBJ1-3, with unresolved D. The CDR3 runs to 15 residues. The germline V and J ends were trimmed by 2 bases and 1 base, with 9 bases remaining between them. The germline gives CDR1 SGHAT, CDR2 FQNNGV. The CDR3 coding sequence is TGTGCCAGCAGCTTATTAGTGGTTTCTGGAAACACCATATATTTT. Protein: CASSLLVVSGNTIYF.

This clone has more than one count but fewer than ten. The chain joins TRBV19 to TRBJ1-1; D is unresolved. CDR3 length equals 13 residues. V lost 3 bases, J lost 6 bases, and 11 bases lay in between. The germline V gene encodes CDR1 LNHDA and CDR2 SQIVND (reference sequence). Here the CDR3 DNA reads TGTGCCAGTAGTATCCCCGCGGGTGCTGAAGCTTTCTTT. Residues: CASSIPAGAEAFF.

V is TRBV7-2 and J is TRBJ1-2; unclear D gene. From germline, CDR1 is SGHTA and CDR2 FQGNSA. Trimming pared 2 bases from V and 1 base from J, leaving 14 bases between. The CDR3 consists of 16 residues. The CDR3 region has the DNA TGTGCCAGCAGCTTAAGGCGCTCGGCGGTTAACTATGGCTACACCTTC. It codes for CASSLRRSAVNYGYTF. The full variable domain, in which reference TRBV7-2 and TRBJ1-2 provide the parts outside the CDR3, is GAGVSQSPSNKVTEKGKDVELRCDPISGHTALYWYRQSLGQGLEFLIYFQGNSAPDKSGLPSDRFSAERTGGSVSTLTIQRTQQEDSAVYLCASSLRRSAVNYGYTFGSGTRLTVV.

Only a few counts were recorded for this clone. The chain combines TRBV25-1 with TRBJ1-3; perhaps TRBD1 as D (5 bases). Germline assignment: CDR1 MGHDK and CDR2 SYGVNS. The CDR3 runs to 14 residues. Trimming left V 3 bases short and J 2 bases short, with 8 bases between. The CDR3 spells CASSEGTTGNTIYF. The DNA of the CDR3 is TGTGCCAGCAGTGAGGGGACTACTGGAAACACCATATATTTT.

The chain carries TRBV3-1 (or the pseudogene TRBV3-2) and TRBJ2-7, with 11 bases aligning to TRBD1. The V gene end was trimmed by 5 bases and the J gene end by 6 bases; junction bases not matched to a gene: 6. The CDR3 is 14 residues long. Germline lookup yields CDR1 LGHDT and CDR2 YNNKEL (reference sequence). The chain's CDR3 is CASSNGQGAREQYF. The CDR3 region has the DNA TGTGCCAGCAGCAACGGACAGGGGGCGCGCGAGCAGTACTTC.

The CDR3 region has the DNA TGTGCCAGCAGTTCCAGCGGGAAAAACATTCAGTACTTC. The encoded protein is CASSSSGKNIQYF. The chain links TRBV6-2 or TRBV6-3 to TRBJ2-4; maybe TRBD2 (6 bases). The CDR3 sequence is 13 residues long. CDR1 is MNHEY and CDR2 is SVGEGT in the germline V gene. The ends were cut back, 4 bases at V and 4 bases at J, with 8 bases in the middle.

The CDR3: CASSIITGGQETQYF. The CDR3, as DNA: TGCGCCAGCAGCATCATTACAGGGGGCCAAGAGACCCAGTACTTC. This chain links TRBV5-1 with TRBJ2-5, with 8 bases matching TRBD1. With 4 bases clipped from V and 1 base from J, the junction kept 6 bases outside the gene matches. The length of the CDR3 is 15 residues. Germline loops: CDR1 SGHRS, CDR2 YFSETQ.

V is TRBV4-1 and J is TRBJ2-1; TRBD2 matches at 12 bases. Losses at the gene ends were 4 bases for V and 2 bases for J; bases not matched to a gene: 21. CDR3 length: 22 residues. Germline lookup yields CDR1 MGHRA and CDR2 YSYEKL. The CDR3 here is CASSRTTSSPSGRANTYNEQFF. The CDR3, as DNA: TGCGCCAGCAGCCGGACCACCTCAAGCCCTAGCGGGAGGGCCAACACCTACAATGAGCAGTTCTTC.

The chain joins TRBV24-1 to TRBJ2-1; maybe TRBD2 (5 bases). Trimming removed 9 bases at V and 6 bases at J, with 17 bases between. The CDR3 extends over 14 amino acids. Germline CDR1 KGHDR, CDR2 SFDVKD. The CDR3 is CATSLDGMGNEQFF. CDR3 coding DNA: TGTGCCACCTCCCTTGACGGGATGGGCAATGAGCAGTTCTTC.

The J gene is TRBJ2-1, the V gene TRBV27; TRBD2 might be the D (5 bases). Germline values: CDR1 MNHEY, CDR2 SMNVEV (reference sequence). The CDR3 is 13 amino acids. The V end was cut by 0 bases, the J end by 5 bases, with 5 bases between. Here the CDR3 DNA reads TGTGCCAGCAGTTTATCGGAGGACAATGAGCAGTTCTTC. Amino acid sequence: CASSLSEDNEQFF.

V and J are TRBV29-1 and TRBJ1-1, with D perhaps TRBD1 (5 bases). The V gene lost 7 bases and the J gene lost 5 bases, with 14 bases spanning the gap. The CDR3 has 12 residues. CDR1 and CDR2 from the germline V gene are SQVTM and ANQGSEA. CDR3 nucleotides: TGCAGCGAGGGGCAGGGTGCGACTGAAGCTTTCTTT. This gives the protein CSEGQGATEAFF.

This clone was counted a single time. This chain uses TRBV6-4 with TRBJ2-1, with TRBD2 matching over 12 bases. Germline V lookup: CDR1 MRHNA, CDR2 SNTAGT. CDR3 size: 15 residues. V shed 3 bases and J 5 bases; nucleotides not matched to a gene: 2. CDR3 loop: CASSDGTSGHNEQFF. As DNA, the CDR3 is TGTGCCAGCAGTGATGGGACTAGCGGGCACAATGAGCAGTTCTTC.

The genes are TRBV6-4 and TRBJ2-6; D gene uncertain. Germline loops: CDR1 MRHNA, CDR2 SNTAGT. Trimming stripped 4 bases from V and 1 base from J, with 14 bases between. The length of the CDR3 is 17 residues. The CDR3 region has the DNA TGTGCCAGCAGTGCCTCATATTCCACTTCTGGGGCCAACGTCCTGACTTTC. It translates to CASSASYSTSGANVLTF.

The chain recombines TRBV19 with TRBJ2-1, with D possibly matching TRBD2 (6 bases). CDR3 length: 13 amino acids. The V gene lost 7 bases and the J gene lost 9 bases, with 16 bases spanning the gap. Germline V CDR1 and CDR2: LNHDA, SQIVND (reference sequence). This CDR3 is CASTIRVGSEQFF. The CDR3 DNA reads TGTGCCAGTACAATCAGGGTCGGGAGTGAGCAGTTCTTC.

CDR3 residues: CASSLATGRTEAFF. CDR3 in DNA: TGTGCCAGCAGCTTAGCGACAGGGAGAACTGAAGCTTTCTTT. The genes are TRBV7-8 and TRBJ1-1, with 7 bases matching TRBD1. V shed 0 bases, J shed 5 bases, and the junction held 3 bases outside the gene matches. CDR3 length equals 14 residues. CDR1 is SGHVS, CDR2 FQNEAQ, per germline.

The rearrangement joins TRBV5-6 to TRBJ2-7; TRBD2 agrees at 9 bases. The CDR3 has 14 amino acids. V trimming: 4 bases; J trimming: 7 bases; junction bases outside the gene matches: 9. Germline CDR1 reads SGHDT; CDR2 reads YYEEEE. The chain's CDR3 is CASSPVAGVGEQYF. The CDR3 DNA is TGTGCCAGCAGCCCGGTAGCGGGAGTTGGGGAGCAGTACTTC.

This sequence joins TRBV19 and TRBJ2-5, with 11 positions matching TRBD1. This CDR3 has 12 residues. V was clipped by 8 bases and J by 7 bases; unmatched bases: 3. Germline V CDR1 and CDR2: LNHDA, SQIVND (reference sequence). The CDR3 DNA is TGTGCCAGTCTGGGGACAGGGGGGACCCAGTACTTC. Residues: CASLGTGGTQYF.

About this clone: The germline gene is not matched at one end of the junction; a read error may be the cause. The V gene is TRBV12-5, the J gene TRBJ2-4; TRBD1 might be the D (5 bases). The V gene's germline CDR1 is LGHNT and CDR2 FRNRAP. This CDR3 is 11 amino acids long. The CDR3 nucleotides are TGTGCTAGTGGTCCTCAGGGATTTGAGAACTTC. Translation gives CASGPQGFENF.

The chain employs TRBV4-1 and TRBJ2-1, with D possibly being TRBD2 (5 bases). Germline CDR1 MGHRA, CDR2 YSYEKL. This CDR3 comprises 15 residues. Trimming left V 0 bases short and J 4 bases short, with 10 bases between. CDR3 sequence (DNA): TGCGCCAGCAGCCAAGAGGGAGCGGCATACAATGAGCAGTTCTTC. It codes for CASSQEGAAYNEQFF.

This chain uses TRBV6-5 with TRBJ1-1; D remains ambiguous. CDR1 and CDR2 (germline): MNHEY, SVGAGI. V was shortened by 4 bases and J by 5 bases, with 11 bases between the two germline ends. This CDR3 is built from 13 residues. In DNA, the CDR3 is TGTGCCAGCAGTTCCCTCTTTGAGACTGAAGCTTTCTTT. Its protein product is CASSSLFETEAFF.

J is TRBJ2-1 and V is TRBV27, with 9 bases that match TRBD1. The germline V gene has CDR1 MNHEY and CDR2 SMNVEV (reference sequence). V lost 2 bases to trimming and J lost 8 bases; unmatched junction nucleotides: 4. The CDR3 runs 14 residues. The CDR3 region has the DNA TGTGCCAGCAGTTTACGGGACAGGGAATATGAGCAGTTCTTC. Amino acid sequence: CASSLRDREYEQFF.

This clone was counted a few times. The chain recombines TRBV7-2 with TRBJ2-5; 8 nucleotides line up with TRBD2. The germline V gene encodes CDR1 SGHTA and CDR2 FQGNSA. The CDR3 is 19 amino acids. Trimming cost V 5 bases and J 5 bases; bases outside gene matches: 22. For the CDR3, the DNA is TGTGCCAGCAGCCCGCAATACGCACCGGGACTAGGGTTTCGGGAGACCCAGTACTTC. It yields the protein CASSPQYAPGLGFRETQYF.

The chain has TRBV6-5 and TRBJ1-1; unclear D gene. This CDR3 region has 13 residues. In germline, CDR1 is MNHEY, CDR2 SVGAGI. V was cut by 2 bases and J by 5 bases, with 9 bases left in between. As DNA, the CDR3 is TGTGCCAGCAGTTACCTGGCGGGAACTGAAGCTTTCTTT. It translates to CASSYLAGTEAFF.

The chain joins TRBV7-3 to TRBJ2-5; tentative D call: TRBD1 (6 bases). The CDR3 length is 15 residues. Germline V CDR1 and CDR2: SGHTA, FQGTGA. V lost 2 bases and J lost 5, with 15 bases in between. The CDR3 sequence is CASSLQGPGAETQYF. CDR3 DNA: TGTGCCAGCAGCTTACAGGGGCCCGGGGCGGAGACCCAGTACTTC. Combining the CDR3 with reference TRBV7-3 and TRBJ2-5 gives the whole variable domain GAGVSQTPSNKVTEKGKYVELRCDPISGHTALYWYRQSLGQGPEFLIYFQGTGAADDSGLPNDRFFAVRPEGSVSTLKIQRTERGDSAVYLCASSLQGPGAETQYFGPGTRLLVL.

This clone was recorded only once. The chain carries TRBV2 and TRBJ2-7; no firm D call. The germline gives CDR1 SNHLY, CDR2 FYNNEI. V dropped 1 base and J dropped 0 bases, with 7 bases sitting between them. The length of the CDR3 is 14 residues. The CDR3 DNA reads as TGTGCCAGCAGTGAAGGGAGTGTCTCCTACGAGCAGTACTTC. Residues: CASSEGSVSYEQYF.